Each of the 20 T cell receptor beta chains below was sequenced from the same sample in a study of shared clonotypes between healthy human individuals. Sequenced by immunoSEQ multiplex PCR; TCRdb stores in-frame clones only, minus some. The sample yields 2 million to 2.5 million clones, 90% to 96% seen once. The sample was naive CD4+ T cells sorted from blood. Subset: CD45RA+ positively selected. These receptors were obtained from a man between 18 and 35 years old in good health.

The chain links TRBV19 to TRBJ1-5; D ambiguous. The CDR3 is 17 amino acids. V gave up 5 bases and J gave up 2 bases, with 19 bases separating them. Germline V lookup: CDR1 LNHDA, CDR2 SQIVND (reference sequence). The CDR3 nucleotides are TGTGCCAGTAGTTCCATAGGTCCCTATAGCGGCAATCAGCCCCAGCATTTT. This codes for CASSSIGPYSGNQPQHF.

V is TRBV5-1 and J is TRBJ2-1; 9 positions agree with TRBD1. The CDR3 sequence is 16 residues long. With V trimmed by 1 base and J by 9 bases, 11 bases remained unmatched. Germline CDR1 reads SGHRS; CDR2 reads YFSETQ. CDR3 DNA: TGCGCCAGCAGCTTGACTGGGGACAGGGCCCTCAGTGAGCAGTTCTTC. Its translation is CASSLTGDRALSEQFF. The whole variable domain, remainder taken from reference TRBV5-1 and TRBJ2-1, is KAGVTQTPRYLIKTRGQQVTLSCSPISGHRSVSWYQQTPGQGLQFLFEYFSETQRNKGNFPGRFSGRQFSNSRSEMNVSTLELGDSALYLCASSLTGDRALSEQFFGPGTRLTVL.

This chain joins TRBV6-5 and TRBJ2-7, with 7 bases that match TRBD2. Germline trimming cut 3 bases from V and 5 bases from J; bases unmatched to any gene: 4. From germline, CDR1 is MNHEY and CDR2 SVGAGI. The CDR3 contains 13 residues. CDR3 nucleotide sequence: TGTGCCAGCAGTTATGGAAGCGGGGACGAGCAGTACTTC. It codes for CASSYGSGDEQYF.

As regards this clone: At one end, the junction sequence differs from germline, possibly due to a read error. The gene calls are TRBV30 and TRBJ2-1, with TRBD1 matching 10 bases. CDR1 is GTSNPN and CDR2 is SVGIG in the germline V gene (reference sequence). The CDR3 has 15 amino acids. CDR3 region: CAWTPRRDRGNEQFF. The CDR3 nucleotides read TGTGCCTGGACTCCCCGCCGGGACAGGGGTAATGAACAGTTCTTC.

In its sample, this clone was seen once. The genes are TRBV27 and TRBJ2-5; D remains unclear. The V and J ends lost 5 bases and 3 bases respectively, with 16 bases between them. CDR1 MNHEY and CDR2 SMNVEV come from the germline V gene (reference sequence). The CDR3 totals 15 residues. CDR3 loop: CASSGLGVTEETQYF. In nucleotides, the CDR3 is TGTGCCAGCAGTGGTCTCGGCGTCACCGAAGAGACCCAGTACTTC.

The rearrangement uses TRBV9 and TRBJ2-7, with TRBD1 as a possible D gene (7 bases). Germline-derived CDR1 and CDR2 are SGDLS and YYNGEE. V was trimmed by 4 bases and J by 3 bases, leaving 17 bases between them. CDR3 length: 15 amino acids. This CDR3 is CASSPGDSASYEQYF. CDR3 DNA: TGTGCCAGCAGCCCGGGGGACAGCGCCAGCTACGAGCAGTACTTC.

This clone came up a few times. The chain is built from TRBV7-9 and TRBJ1-2; the D is unclear. From germline, CDR1 is SEHNR and CDR2 FQNEAQ (reference sequence). Trimming took off 8 bases at V and 0 bases at J, with 7 bases between the two ends. The CDR3 has 12 residues. The DNA of the CDR3 is TGTGCCAGCGAAGGCCCTAACTATGGCTACACCTTC. This gives the protein CASEGPNYGYTF.

The chain is built from TRBV6-5 and TRBJ1-3, with a possible D match to TRBD1 (6 bases). This CDR3 region has 15 residues. Between the trimmed V and J ends, which lost 5 bases and 4 bases, there was a span of 15 bases. CDR1 MNHEY and CDR2 SVGAGI come from the germline V gene. The CDR3 DNA follows: TGTGCCAGCAGTATCAGGGGTGGCGGAGGAAACACCATATATTTT. This gives the protein CASSIRGGGGNTIYF.

The chain combines TRBV19 with TRBJ2-7; 9 bases are shared with TRBD1. The germline V gene has CDR1 LNHDA and CDR2 SQIVND (reference sequence). This CDR3 spans 13 amino acids. V trimming: 9 bases; J trimming: 3 bases; junction bases outside the gene matches: 6. The CDR3 sequence: CASGGQGNYEQYF. The CDR3, as DNA: TGTGCCAGCGGGGGACAGGGTAACTACGAGCAGTACTTC. The whole variable domain, filled in from reference TRBV19 and TRBJ2-7, reads DGGITQSPKYLFRKEGQNVTLSCEQNLNHDAMYWYRQDPGQGLRLIYYSQIVNDFQKGDIAEGYSVSREKKESFPLTVTSAQKNPTAFYLCASGGQGNYEQYFGPGTRLTVT.

V is TRBV29-1 and J is TRBJ1-1; D is unresolved. Germline V gives CDR1 SQVTM, CDR2 ANQGSEA. This CDR3 spans 13 amino acids. V was trimmed by 5 bases and J by 7 bases, leaving 17 bases between them. This CDR3 is CSVQFQDGIEAFF. Written as DNA, the CDR3 is TGCAGCGTTCAATTTCAGGACGGTATTGAAGCTTTCTTT.

V and J are TRBV11-2 and TRBJ2-7; possibly TRBD2 for D (5 bases). The CDR3 spans 15 residues. From germline, CDR1 is SGHAT and CDR2 FQNNGV. Trimming removed 0 bases at V and 2 bases at J, with 11 bases between. The CDR3 here is CASSLDGWGAYEQYF. CDR3 DNA sequence: TGTGCCAGCAGCTTAGATGGATGGGGAGCCTACGAGCAGTACTTC.

The chain carries TRBV9 and TRBJ1-2; 7 bases are shared with TRBD1. CDR1 and CDR2 (germline): SGDLS, YYNGEE. V trimming: 4 bases; J trimming: 7 bases; junction bases outside the gene matches: 13. The CDR3 has 15 amino acids. CDR3 nucleotide sequence: TGTGCCAGCAGCTCCGGCGGGACAGCTACGGGTGGCTACACCTTC. It is translated as CASSSGGTATGGYTF.

This clone came up once. The J gene is TRBJ2-7, the V gene TRBV10-1, with 10 nucleotides matching TRBD2. This CDR3 is built from 15 residues. J lost 3 bases, V lost 3 bases, and 5 bases had no gene match. The germline V gene encodes CDR1 WNHNN and CDR2 SYGVQD (reference sequence). This chain's CDR3 is CASSDPSGGVYEQYF. The CDR3 DNA follows: TGCGCCAGCAGTGACCCTAGCGGGGGCGTCTACGAGCAGTACTTC.

For this clone: One end of the junction fails to match germline, which may point to a read error. The V and J genes are TRBV7-2 and TRBJ1-2, with 7 bases matching TRBD1. CDR1 SGHTA and CDR2 FQGNSA come from the germline V gene. The CDR3 runs 12 residues. The CDR3 protein is CASSSGGEGSAF. DNA for the CDR3: TGTGCCAGCAGCTCAGGGGGGGAAGGTTCGGCCTTC.

The chain joins TRBV9 to TRBJ2-7, with D tentatively TRBD1 or TRBD2 (5 bases each). Looked up from germline, CDR1 is SGDLS and CDR2 is YYNGEE. The V end was cut by 7 bases, the J end by 5 bases, with 16 bases between. The CDR3 is 13 residues long. The chain's CDR3 is CASAPGREDEQYF. DNA of the CDR3: TGTGCCAGCGCCCCAGGGAGAGAGGACGAGCAGTACTTC.

The count of this clone is one. The genes are TRBV11-2 and TRBJ2-1; D gene unclear. V was clipped by 5 bases and J by 1 base, with 15 bases between them. Germline V gives CDR1 SGHAT, CDR2 FQNNGV. The length of the CDR3 is 16 residues. CDR3 in DNA: TGTGCCAGCAGCCTAAGTGCGCTCGGTTCCTACAATGAGCAGTTCTTC. Its translation is CASSLSALGSYNEQFF.

This chain uses TRBV5-1 with TRBJ2-7, with 9 bases aligning to TRBD2. Trimming at V came to 4 bases and at J to 2 bases, leaving 1 base not matched to a gene. This CDR3 comprises 13 residues. CDR1 is SGHRS and CDR2 is YFSETQ in the germline V gene. CDR3 DNA: TGCGCCAGCAGCCGGACTAGCGCCTACGAGCAGTACTTC. It encodes CASSRTSAYEQYF. Filled out from reference TRBV5-1 and TRBJ2-7, the complete variable domain reads KAGVTQTPRYLIKTRGQQVTLSCSPISGHRSVSWYQQTPGQGLQFLFEYFSETQRNKGNFPGRFSGRQFSNSRSEMNVSTLELGDSALYLCASSRTSAYEQYFGPGTRLTVT.

This clone was detected once. V gene TRBV2 combines with J gene TRBJ2-7; 10 bases line up with TRBD1. Germline loops: CDR1 SNHLY, CDR2 FYNNEI. J lost 6 bases, V lost 6 bases, and 8 bases had no gene match. The CDR3 has 14 amino acids. This CDR3 reads CASSHMTGGVEQYF. The DNA of the CDR3 is TGTGCCAGCAGCCACATGACAGGGGGCGTCGAGCAGTACTTC.

The chain employs TRBV7-9 and TRBJ2-1, with D hard to call. Germline CDR1 SEHNR, CDR2 FQNEAQ (reference sequence). The V end lost 0 bases, the J end lost 10 bases, and 7 bases lay between the germline ends. The CDR3 sequence is 12 residues long. The chain's CDR3 is CASSLAVTEQFF. Written as DNA, the CDR3 is TGTGCCAGCAGCTTAGCTGTGACGGAGCAGTTCTTC.

The chain uses TRBV5-1 and TRBJ2-3, with D possibly matching TRBD2 (5 bases). CDR1 SGHRS and CDR2 YFSETQ come from the germline V gene. V was shortened by 0 bases and J by 2 bases, with 10 bases between the two germline ends. This CDR3 region has 15 residues. CDR3 residues: CASSLAGKNTDTQYF. Here the CDR3 DNA reads TGCGCCAGCAGCTTGGCCGGGAAAAACACAGATACGCAGTATTTT.